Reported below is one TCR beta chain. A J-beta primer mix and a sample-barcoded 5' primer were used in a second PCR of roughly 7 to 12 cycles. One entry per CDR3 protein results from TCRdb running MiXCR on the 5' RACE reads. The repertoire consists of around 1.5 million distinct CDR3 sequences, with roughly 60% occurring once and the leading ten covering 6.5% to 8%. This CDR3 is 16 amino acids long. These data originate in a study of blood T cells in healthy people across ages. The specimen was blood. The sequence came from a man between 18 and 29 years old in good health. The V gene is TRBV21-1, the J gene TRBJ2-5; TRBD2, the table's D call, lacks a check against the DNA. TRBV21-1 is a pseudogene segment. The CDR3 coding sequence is TGTGCCAGCAGCGACCCTGGAGGGCCGTTCCAAGAGACCCAGTACTTC. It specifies CASSDPGGPFQETQYF.